This T cell receptor (beta chain) was sequenced in a study of CD8 T cells in Susac syndrome. Random hexamers were used to reverse transcribe the RNA input (about 0.5 to 1 ug). A multiplex approach, immunoSEQ multiplex PCR, amplified TCR beta CDR3 across 54 Vbeta and 13 Jbeta. MiXCR, applied by TCRdb to the immunoSEQ multiplex PCR reads, yields one record per CDR3 protein. The data contain 160,000 or so distinct CDR3 sequences, 85% to 95% of them singletons. The CDR3 extends over 15 amino acids. Germline V gene sequence: CDR1 MGHRA, CDR2 YSYEKL. The ends were cut back, 2 bases at V and 6 bases at J, with 15 bases in the middle.

The sample taken for sequencing was CD4+ T cells from PBMCs. J is TRBJ2-3 and V is TRBV4-1, with a weak D call TRBD1 (6 bases). The clonotype originates from a human donor with Susac syndrome. DNA of the CDR3: TGCGCCAGCAGCCAATCACCCTCAGGGGCGGATACGCAGTATTTT. This gives the protein CASSQSPSGADTQYF.